The source of this T cell receptor beta chain is a study of immune cell composition in non-small cell lung cancer. Overall study results and limits: TIL tumour reactivity correlated with maximal tumour-associated clone frequency in adenocarcinoma.

Comments on this clone: Its antigen is still unknown.

Per germline, CDR1 MNHNS and CDR2 SASEGT. CDR3 length equals 14 residues. V was clipped by 8 bases and J by 0 bases, with 13 bases between them. This table comes from immunoSEQ multiplex PCR, and its TCRdb copy is limited to in-frame clones, with some not included. The sample carries about 8,700 clones, approximately 61% recorded once. The normal lung sample lay at least 3 cm, and maximally far, from the tumour. Input material: non-adjacent lung tissue. The genes are TRBV6-1 and TRBJ2-5, with D unresolved. The receptor comes from a human donor with non-small cell lung cancer. Here the CDR3 DNA reads TGTGCCAGCCAGTGGGCCAGACACCAAGAGACCCAGTACTTC. This sequence encodes CASQWARHQETQYF.